This paragraph reports one T cell receptor (beta chain). Its cognate antigen is unknown. The data belong to a study of cytomegalovirus exposure and HLA in healthy donors. Study-wide context: Membership in the Caucasian-associated ancestry cluster was found for 65% to 85% of around 380 genotyped donors.

CDR1 and CDR2 (germline): SGHTA, FQGNSA. This CDR3 has 15 residues. The V end was cut by 4 bases, the J end by 5 bases, with 16 bases between. Study conclusions and caveats: The authors later found TCR association rates varying by HLA locus, with DRB1 most and HLA-C fewest.

Primers included in the PCR were 60 Vbeta and 13 Jbeta primers. Repertoires were generated with immunoSEQ multiplex PCR, while TCRdb's copy carries only in-frame clones and drops some. Of about 170,000 clones in the sample, around four fifths were seen once. The rearrangement uses TRBV7-2 and TRBJ2-3; weak D call: TRBD1 (6 bases). This clonotype originated in a female donor in good health and CMV-seronegative. Sequencing used PBMCs. CDR3 residues: CASSSSGVGGDTQYF. In nucleotides, the CDR3 is TGTGCCAGCAGCTCGTCAGGGGTAGGCGGAGATACGCAGTATTTT.